The clone carrying this TCR beta chain showed up just a few times. Its target is unknown. Germline CDR1 and CDR2: MGHRA and YSYEKL. With V trimmed by 0 bases and J by 0 bases, 8 bases remained unmatched. There are 17 residues in the CDR3. This entry comes from a study of cytomegalovirus exposure and HLA in healthy donors. The overall study: Out of 398 genotyped donors, about 80% belonged to the Caucasian-associated ancestry cluster.

PCR amplification relied on 60 Vbeta primers (plus 13 Jbeta primers). Per the study methods: Unique TCR beta chains numbered 80 million to 95 million in a later analysis, with roughly 9.9 million shared. The method was immunoSEQ multiplex PCR; TCRdb's version includes in-frame clones alone and lacks a portion of them. V, J and clone size reflect that table, while D and trimming were determined from the DNA. The sample includes around 160,000 clones, approximately 78% of them seen just once. Study outcomes and limitations: There was a cluster of highly shared sequence variants that was likely a sequencing artifact.

The chain links TRBV4-1 to TRBJ2-7; 7 bases fit TRBD1. What was sequenced was PBMCs. The receptor was isolated from a male donor in good health and CMV-seropositive. CDR3 sequence: CASSQEPPQGRSYEQYF. The CDR3 DNA sequence: TGCGCCAGCAGCCAAGAACCCCCACAGGGGCGCTCCTACGAGCAGTACTTC.